This TCR beta chain was identified during a study of cytomegalovirus exposure and HLA in healthy donors. Background on the study: Most genotyped donors, 81% of roughly 400, had Caucasian-associated genetic ancestry. Findings and caveats of the study: Most TCR beta V segments were productive about 90% or about 30% of the time in an earlier analysis.

A word on this clone: Its antigen remains unknown.

The PCR employed 60 Vbeta primers together with 13 Jbeta primers. Sequenced by immunoSEQ multiplex PCR; TCRdb stores in-frame clones only, minus some. The repertoire table contains more than 90,000 clones. The CDR3 is made up of 13 amino acids. CDR1 is MNHNS, CDR2 SASEGT, per germline. V was pared by 6 bases and J by 2 bases, with 2 bases of the junction left unmatched. The rearrangement uses TRBV6-1 and TRBJ1-2; 8 bases are shared with TRBD1. This receptor was taken from a man aged 35 to 55 in good health and CMV-seropositive. Sample: PBMCs. The CDR3 loop reads CASSRDRNYGYTF. For the CDR3, the DNA is TGTGCCAGCAGCCGGGACAGGAACTATGGCTACACCTTC.